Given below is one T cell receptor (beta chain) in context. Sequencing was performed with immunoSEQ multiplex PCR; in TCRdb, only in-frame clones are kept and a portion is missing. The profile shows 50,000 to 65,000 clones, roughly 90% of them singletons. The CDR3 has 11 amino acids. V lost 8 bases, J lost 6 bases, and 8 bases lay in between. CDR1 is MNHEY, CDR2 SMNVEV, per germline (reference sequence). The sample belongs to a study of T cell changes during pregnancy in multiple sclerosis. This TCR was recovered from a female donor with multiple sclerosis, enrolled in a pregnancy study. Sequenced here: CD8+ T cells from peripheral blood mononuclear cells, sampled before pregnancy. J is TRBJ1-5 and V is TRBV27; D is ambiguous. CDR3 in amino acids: CASGPSQPQHF. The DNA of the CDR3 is TGTGCCAGCGGGCCGAGTCAGCCCCAGCATTTT.